A selection of T cell receptor beta chains follows, all from one sample in a study of beta chain features in type 1 diabetes. TCRdb's table, derived via immunoSEQ multiplex PCR, lists solely in-frame clones and lacks some. The sample shows 350,000 to 450,000 clones, about 14% of them seen only once. Material: naive CD4+ T cells from blood. The receptors originated from a man younger than 45 in good health. Both conserved end residues are trimmed from each CDR3. Fields, in order: V gene, J gene, CDR3 protein.

v_gene: TRBV30
j_gene: TRBJ1-2
CDR3aa: AWSVRYRVGRNYGYT

v_gene: TRBV5-4
j_gene: TRBJ2-1
CDR3aa: ASSFEGYNEQF

v_gene: TRBV5-1
j_gene: TRBJ2-2
CDR3aa: ASSLDLAGNTGELF

v_gene: TRBV7-2
j_gene: TRBJ2-7
CDR3aa: ASSPNQGPYEQY

v_gene: TRBV27
j_gene: TRBJ2-1
CDR3aa: ASSWASSSYNEQF

v_gene: TRBV7-6
j_gene: TRBJ2-3
CDR3aa: ASSLGSRGSGTDTQY

v_gene: TRBV11-3
j_gene: TRBJ2-5
CDR3aa: ASSQTSGRAGIRETQY

v_gene: TRBV10-3
j_gene: TRBJ1-1
CDR3aa: AISASSGMNTEAF

v_gene: TRBV5-1
j_gene: TRBJ2-5
CDR3aa: ASSLARRGETQY

v_gene: TRBV9
j_gene: TRBJ2-5
CDR3aa: ASSVGSSQETQY

v_gene: TRBV5-1
j_gene: TRBJ2-1
CDR3aa: ASSLGGQPNEQF

v_gene: TRBV9
j_gene: TRBJ2-1
CDR3aa: ASSPQGIRSYNEQF

v_gene: TRBV9
j_gene: TRBJ2-2
CDR3aa: ASSVYPGMNTGELF

v_gene: TRBV30
j_gene: TRBJ2-6
CDR3aa: AGATSGSSLAFSGANVLT

v_gene: TRBV25-1
j_gene: TRBJ1-6
CDR3aa: ASSGLSYNSPLH

v_gene: TRBV7-7
j_gene: TRBJ1-3
CDR3aa: ASSPQGRNTIY

v_gene: TRBV30
j_gene: TRBJ2-5
CDR3aa: AWTGQQLGTQY

v_gene: TRBV19
j_gene: TRBJ2-5
CDR3aa: ASSRQGKETQY

v_gene: TRBV4-3
j_gene: TRBJ1-5
CDR3aa: ASSQDGSSNQPQH

v_gene: TRBV5-6
j_gene: TRBJ1-3
CDR3aa: ASSSDSHHSGNTIY

v_gene: TRBV7-2
j_gene: TRBJ2-1
CDR3aa: ASSLNGLAGGKQF

v_gene: TRBV29-1
j_gene: TRBJ2-3
CDR3aa: SVEEPMKRSTDTQY

v_gene: TRBV6-1
j_gene: TRBJ2-1
CDR3aa: ASSEALAGGPNEQF

v_gene: TRBV9
j_gene: TRBJ2-5
CDR3aa: ASSVETSGETQY

v_gene: TRBV7-2
j_gene: TRBJ2-1
CDR3aa: ASSLASVGNEQF

v_gene: TRBV7-2
j_gene: TRBJ2-7
CDR3aa: ASSLGTETFPYEQY

v_gene: TRBV5-1
j_gene: TRBJ2-2
CDR3aa: ASSLVAGTGELF

v_gene: TRBV13
j_gene: TRBJ2-3
CDR3aa: ASSLGASDTDTQY